This T cell receptor (beta chain) stems from a study of blood T cell repertoires in COVID-19. Looking at the study overall: Italy, Spain and the United States were the sources of the convalescent and acute COVID-19 samples. PBMCs, B-cell-depleted T cells, or T cells were the source of the cDNA or gDNA that made up the material.

The ends were cut back, 4 bases at V and 1 base at J, with 13 bases in the middle. The CDR3 length is 15 residues. CDR1 and CDR2 (germline): SGHRS, YFSETQ. In the authors' workflow: Amplified reference gene primers provided the basis for estimating nucleated cell counts. The repertoire was sequenced with immunoSEQ multiplex PCR; TCRdb's copy has only in-frame clones and lacks some. That table furnishes V, J and clone size, whereas the DNA furnished D and trimming. The sample consists of about 190,000 clones, 65% to 80% of them appearing once. This clonotype originated in a man in his fifties who had recovered from COVID-19. The gene calls are TRBV5-1 and TRBJ2-3; D is unclear. The material sequenced was peripheral blood. The CDR3 DNA follows: TGCGCCAGCAGCCCGATGGCCGAGGGCACAGATACGCAGTATTTT. Residues: CASSPMAEGTDTQYF.